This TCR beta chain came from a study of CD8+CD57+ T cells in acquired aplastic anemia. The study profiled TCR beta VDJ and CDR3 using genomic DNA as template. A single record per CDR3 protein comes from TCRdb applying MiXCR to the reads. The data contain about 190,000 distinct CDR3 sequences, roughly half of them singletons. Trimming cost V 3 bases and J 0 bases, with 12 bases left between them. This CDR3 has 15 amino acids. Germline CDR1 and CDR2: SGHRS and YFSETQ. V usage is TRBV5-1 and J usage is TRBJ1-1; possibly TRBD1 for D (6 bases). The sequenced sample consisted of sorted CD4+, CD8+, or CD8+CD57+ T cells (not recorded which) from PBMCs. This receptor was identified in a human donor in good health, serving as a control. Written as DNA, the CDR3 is TGCGCCAGCAGCTCAGGGGTCGACATGAACACTGAAGCTTTCTTT. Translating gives CASSSGVDMNTEAFF.